The 19 T cell receptor beta chains presented below share a single source sample, sequenced in a study of breast tumors, draining lymph nodes, adjacent tissues. Each CDR3 protein gets one entry after TCRdb re-called the multiplex PCR reads with MiXCR. Of about 130,000 distinct CDR3 sequences listed, less than 20% are singletons. Samples came from axillary lymph nodes draining the breast cancer. Sequencing was performed on axillary lymph node tissue. These receptors all stem from a female donor with breast cancer. Some clones in this sample may be carry-over from other donors' samples.

This clonotype has ten or more counts. The V and J genes are TRBV7-9 and TRBJ2-1; either TRBD1 or TRBD2 may fit D (5 bases each). Per the germline V gene, CDR1 is SEHNR and CDR2 is FQNEAQ (reference sequence). This CDR3 comprises 13 residues. The ends were cut back, 3 bases at V and 8 bases at J, with 11 bases in the middle. CDR3 in DNA: TGTGCCAGCAGCTTTGGGGGTAGGGATGAGCAGTTCTTC. Its protein product is CASSFGGRDEQFF.

In its sample, this clonotype was seen many times. CDR3 amino acids: CATGLAASYEQYF. CDR3 nucleotide sequence: TGTGCCACGGGACTAGCGGCTTCCTACGAGCAGTACTTC. The V gene is TRBV2, the J gene TRBJ2-7, with 11 bases fitting TRBD2. Germline-derived CDR1 and CDR2 are SNHLY and FYNNEI. The CDR3 totals 13 residues. Unmatched junction bases numbered 3, after V lost 10 bases and J lost 1 base.

The table lists this clonotype with many counts. V and J are TRBV10-2 and TRBJ1-5, with D maybe TRBD1 (6 bases). The germline V and J ends were trimmed by 5 bases and 3 bases, with 8 bases remaining between them. Germline V gene lookup returns CDR1 WSHSY and CDR2 SAAADI. The CDR3 runs 13 residues. CDR3 in amino acids: CASSQGYNQPQHF. The CDR3 DNA reads as TGCGCCAGCAGTCAGGGGTACAATCAGCCCCAGCATTTT.

This clonotype was seen at least ten times. CDR3 nucleotide sequence: TGTGCCAGCAGCCAAGCGGGACGGAGAGAGACCCAGTACTTC. Amino acids: CASSQAGRRETQYF. The chain recombines TRBV14 with TRBJ2-5; possibly TRBD1 or TRBD2 for D (5 bases each). The germline V gene has CDR1 SGHDN and CDR2 FVKESK. The germline V and J ends were trimmed by 1 base and 4 bases, with 10 bases remaining between them. This CDR3 has 14 residues.

To note about this clonotype: A much larger clone lies one base from this, so it may be a read error. The V gene is TRBV5-1, the J gene TRBJ1-4; D remains ambiguous. The V gene's germline CDR1 is SGHRS and CDR2 YFSETQ. The CDR3 runs to 14 residues. CDR3 sequence (DNA): TGCGCCAGCAGCTTGGAACAAACTAATGAAAGACTGTTTTTT. It translates to CASSLEQTNERLFF. Complete variable domain (other parts from reference TRBV5-1 and TRBJ1-4): KAGVTQTPRYLIKTRGQQVTLSCSPISGHRSVSWYQQTPGQGLQFLFEYFSETQRNKGNFPGRFSGRQFSNSRSEMNVSTLELGDSALYLCASSLEQTNERLFFGSGTQLSVL.

This clonotype has a count of ten or more. This chain links TRBV4-2 with TRBJ2-7; TRBD1 agrees at 8 bases. J lost 4 bases, V lost 1 base, and 3 bases had no gene match. The germline V gene has CDR1 LGHNA and CDR2 YNFKEQ. CDR3 length: 14 amino acids. The DNA of the CDR3 is TGTGCCAGCAGCCAAGGGACAGGGAAGTACGAGCAGTACTTC. Translated: CASSQGTGKYEQYF.

This clonotype was found many times. This chain joins TRBV5-4 and TRBJ2-5; D gene unclear. V shed 0 bases and J shed 1 base, with 10 bases lying between them. The CDR3 consists of 15 residues. Germline CDR1 is SGHNT and CDR2 is YYREEE (reference sequence). In nucleotides, the CDR3 is TGTGCCAGCAGCTTGGCCCGTGGCCGCCAAGAGACCCAGTACTTC. Amino acid sequence: CASSLARGRQETQYF.

With regard to this clonotype: A read error may account for a junction end that differs from germline. The rearrangement links TRBV7-7 to TRBJ2-4; 9 positions agree with TRBD2. From germline, CDR1 is SSHAT and CDR2 FNYEAQ (reference sequence). This CDR3 region has 18 residues. CDR3 coding DNA: TGTGCTAGCAACCCCCGGTTGATAGCGGGAGTGACCAAAAACATTCAGTACTTC. Its translation: CASNPRLIAGVTKNIQYF.

This clonotype occurred many times. This chain joins TRBV20-1 and TRBJ1-2; D gene uncertain. Germline CDR1 is DFQATT and CDR2 is SNEGSKA (reference sequence). This CDR3 has 13 residues. Trimming removed 1 base at V and 4 bases at J, with 10 bases between. DNA of the CDR3: TGCAGTGCTAGAGTTAGCCAGATCTATGGCTACACCTTC. This translates into CSARVSQIYGYTF.

As regards this clonotype: A read error may be the cause here, since a much bigger clone is one base away. The rearrangement joins TRBV29-1 to TRBJ2-3; a possible D gene is TRBD1 (5 bases). The CDR3 has 15 amino acids. From germline, CDR1 is SQVTM and CDR2 ANQGSEA. The CDR3 nucleotides are TGCAGCGTTGCTTATGGTGGACAAATAGTCGATAAGCAGTATTTT. The encoded protein is CSVAYGGQIVDKQYF.

The sample holds a few counts of this clonotype. As DNA, the CDR3 is TGTGCCAGCAGTTTCTTCGCTGGCCTCTACGAGCAGTACTTC. Translation: CASSFFAGLYEQYF. V gene TRBV28 combines with J gene TRBJ2-7; D gene uncertain. Germline loops: CDR1 MDHEN, CDR2 SYDVKM. The germline V and J ends were trimmed by 3 bases and 3 bases, with 12 bases remaining between them. The CDR3 sequence is 14 residues long.

Points on this clonotype: A read error may be the cause here, since a much bigger clone is one base away. The chain carries TRBV12-3 or TRBV12-4 and TRBJ2-1, with 11 nucleotides matching TRBD2. Unmatched junction bases numbered 14, after V lost 2 bases and J lost 2 bases. The length of the CDR3 is 20 residues. The CDR3 DNA reads TGTGCCAGCAGTTTACTACCGGGGGCTAGCGGGAGGAGCGCCTACAATGAGCAGTTCTTC. Amino acids: CASSLLPGASGRSAYNEQFF.

The rearrangement uses TRBV27 and TRBJ2-4; no firm D call. Germline V gene sequence: CDR1 MNHEY, CDR2 SMNVEV (reference sequence). The CDR3 covers 20 residues. V lost 5 bases to trimming and J lost 1 base, with 27 bases between them. The CDR3 nucleotides are TGTGCCAGCAGTAATATCGCGACCCAAAGGTGGCTGGGGGCCAAAAACATTCAGTACTTC. Translation: CASSNIATQRWLGAKNIQYF.

With regard to this clonotype: The junction and the germline gene differ at one end; a read error may be behind it. CDR3: CASSFYNEQSF. DNA of the CDR3: TGTGCCAGCAGTTTTTACAATGAGCAGTCCTTC. This rearrangement joins TRBV6-5 to TRBJ2-1; D unclear. Germline CDR1 is MNHEY and CDR2 is SVGAGI. This CDR3 is built from 11 residues.

Comments on this clonotype: The missing conserved phenylalanine or tryptophan at the end of this CDR3 makes a read error likely. The J gene is TRBJ2-7, the V gene TRBV30; TRBD1 aligns across 11 bases. Per the germline V gene, CDR1 is GTSNPN and CDR2 is SVGIG (reference sequence). This CDR3 spans 13 amino acids. The CDR3 DNA reads TGTGCCCGGAGGCGGGACAGGGGGGGCGAGCAGTACTCC. Translating it yields CARRRDRGGEQYS.

V gene TRBV11-2 combines with J gene TRBJ2-4; D is unclear. In germline, CDR1 is SGHAT, CDR2 FQNNGV. Trimming left V 2 bases short and J 7 bases short, with 15 bases between. The CDR3 spans 15 residues. CDR3 loop: CASSLSPHSRNIQYF. Here the CDR3 DNA reads TGTGCCAGCAGCTTATCCCCACATTCTAGGAACATTCAGTACTTC.

This clonotype appeared many times. The chain employs TRBV2 and TRBJ2-5, with D uncertain. Germline-derived CDR1 and CDR2 are SNHLY and FYNNEI. V shed 4 bases and J shed 2 bases, with 8 bases lying between them. This CDR3 has 13 amino acids. The CDR3 is CASSVRLQETQYF. The CDR3 bases are TGTGCCAGCAGTGTACGACTGCAAGAGACCCAGTACTTC.

This clonotype came up many times. V usage is TRBV11-2 and J usage is TRBJ2-1; D might be TRBD2 (7 bases). The germline V gene has CDR1 SGHAT and CDR2 FQNNGV. The germline V and J ends were trimmed by 7 bases and 7 bases, with 14 bases remaining between them. The CDR3 runs to 13 residues. Written as DNA, the CDR3 is TGTGCCAGCACCCAAGGGGGGGGGAATGAGCAGTTCTTC. It specifies CASTQGGGNEQFF.

In this sample, this clonotype turned up many times. The CDR3 nucleotides are TGTGCCAGCAGCCCTTGGACTAGCGGGGGGTCAGATACGCAGTATTTT. This sequence encodes CASSPWTSGGSDTQYF. The chain combines TRBV4-2 with TRBJ2-3, with 14 positions matching TRBD2. Germline CDR1 LGHNA, CDR2 YNFKEQ. Trimming at V came to 4 bases and at J to 4 bases, leaving 4 bases not matched to a gene. The CDR3 length is 16 residues.